This T cell receptor (beta chain) originates from a study of T cells in women clearing cervical HPV infection. Study as a whole: For cases, blood was sampled a median around 150 days after lesion detection, interquartile range roughly 85 to 220 days.

Points on this clone: With the read ending 3 residues before the CDR3 end, the germline J gene is used to fill in that end.

This table comes from immunoSEQ multiplex PCR, and its TCRdb copy is limited to in-frame clones, with some not included. This sample contains roughly 48,000 clones. CDR3 size: 16 residues. The trim removed 6 bases at V and 3 bases at J, leaving 5 bases unmatched. Germline V gives CDR1 SNHLY, CDR2 FYNNEI. The rearrangement links TRBV2 to TRBJ2-3; the match to TRBD2 covers 14 bases. The TCR sequence derives from a woman between 18 and 70 years old with a cervical HPV16 infection that either progressed to CIN3+ or cleared (not recorded which). Sample: blood buffy coat. The CDR3 bases that were read are TGTGCCAGCAGCCGGACTAGCGGGAGGAGGACAGATACG. It encodes CASSRTSGRRTDT. The entire CDR3 is CASSRTSGRRTDTQYF. The full variable domain, in which reference TRBV2 and TRBJ2-3 provide the parts outside the CDR3, is EPEVTQTPSHQVTQMGQEVILRCVPISNHLYFYWYRQILGQKVEFLVSFYNNEISEKSEIFDDQFSVERPDGSNFTLKIRSTKLEDSAMYFCASSRTSGRRTDTQYFGPGTRLTVL.